The next 29 T cell receptor beta chains were all read from a single sample in a study of shared clonotypes between healthy human individuals. TCRdb's copy holds only in-frame clones and misses some; the assay was immunoSEQ multiplex PCR. This sample has more than 550,000 clones, with 90% found just once. The sequencing input was memory CD8+ T cells from PBMCs. Subset here: CD45RO+ cells pooled with CCR7-negative TemRA cells. The receptors shown here come from a man between 18 and 35 years old in good health. Some clones in this sample may be carry-over from other donors' samples.

Written as DNA, the CDR3 is TGTGCCAGCAGCTTAAGGGCGGGAATGACGGAGGAGACCCAGTACTTC. Translation gives CASSLRAGMTEETQYF. The chain is built from TRBV7-9 and TRBJ2-5, with a weak D call TRBD2 (6 bases). The V gene's germline CDR1 is SEHNR and CDR2 FQNEAQ (reference sequence). V lost 2 bases and J lost 5, with 18 bases in between. The CDR3 totals 16 residues.

The chain has TRBV30 and TRBJ1-2, with D tentatively TRBD1 (6 bases). The CDR3 has 12 amino acids. Germline V lookup: CDR1 GTSNPN, CDR2 SVGIG (reference sequence). V lost 5 bases to trimming and J lost 4 bases, with 11 bases between them. As DNA, the CDR3 is TGTGCCTGGGCGGACAGCCCCTATGGCTACACCTTC. Protein product: CAWADSPYGYTF.

The chain links TRBV7-9 to TRBJ2-3, with D possibly TRBD1 on 6 matching bases. This CDR3 has 16 residues. V lost 1 base and J 4 bases, leaving 15 bases between the germline ends. Germline CDR1 reads SEHNR; CDR2 reads FQNEAQ (reference sequence). This CDR3 is CASSLVGGVSADTQYF. The CDR3 nucleotides are TGTGCCAGCAGCTTAGTAGGGGGAGTTTCCGCAGATACGCAGTATTTT.

This rearrangement joins TRBV7-9 to TRBJ2-7; D remains ambiguous. V was pared by 1 base and J by 2 bases, with 9 bases between. Germline CDR1 is SEHNR and CDR2 is FQNEAQ (reference sequence). The CDR3 runs 14 residues. The CDR3 DNA is TGTGCCAGCAGCTTAGGTTTGCTACCCTACGAGCAGTACTTC. Residues: CASSLGLLPYEQYF.

The chain uses TRBV28 and TRBJ2-7; TRBD1 matches at 8 bases. Germline trimming cut 7 bases from V and 4 bases from J; bases unmatched to any gene: 12. This CDR3 has 15 residues. The germline V gene encodes CDR1 MDHEN and CDR2 SYDVKM. CDR3 sequence reads: CASTLRGQVGYEQYF. The CDR3 bases are TGTGCCAGCACCTTAAGGGGACAGGTGGGATACGAGCAGTACTTC.

The rearrangement links TRBV5-1 to TRBJ1-4; no definite D call. The germline V gene has CDR1 SGHRS and CDR2 YFSETQ. With 5 bases removed from V and 3 bases from J, the gap between germline ends came to 8 bases. The CDR3 loop spans 13 amino acids. This CDR3 reads CASRVRANEKLFF. In nucleotides, the CDR3 is TGCGCCAGCAGGGTGAGGGCTAATGAAAAACTGTTTTTT.

J is TRBJ1-1 and V is TRBV12-5; no clear D gene. V shed 5 bases and J shed 11 bases, with 12 bases lying between them. Germline CDR1 is LGHNT and CDR2 is FRNRAP. CDR3 size: 11 residues. The CDR3 is CASGLAGRAFF. In nucleotides, the CDR3 is TGTGCTAGTGGTCTCGCCGGACGCGCTTTCTTT.

This chain uses TRBV2 with TRBJ2-1; a possible D gene is TRBD1 (7 bases). The CDR3 totals 15 residues. Trimming took 3 bases from V and 9 from J, leaving 18 bases between them. CDR1 is SNHLY and CDR2 is FYNNEI in the germline V gene. The CDR3 nucleotides read TGTGCCAGCAGTGACTGGCAGGGGGGTCGTGGTGAGCAGTTCTTC. It yields the protein CASSDWQGGRGEQFF. The full variable domain, completed using reference TRBV2 and TRBJ2-1, is EPEVTQTPSHQVTQMGQEVILRCVPISNHLYFYWYRQILGQKVEFLVSFYNNEISEKSEIFDDQFSVERPDGSNFTLKIRSTKLEDSAMYFCASSDWQGGRGEQFFGPGTRLTVL.

V and J are TRBV27 and TRBJ2-3, with D uncertain. This CDR3 region has 15 residues. Trimming shortened V by 5 bases and J by 6 bases, and 18 bases separated the two germline ends. In germline, CDR1 is MNHEY, CDR2 SMNVEV (reference sequence). CDR3 nucleotide sequence: TGTGCCAGCAGTCTCAGGCCCCGGGCGGCGGATACGCAGTATTTT. It is translated as CASSLRPRAADTQYF.

The rearrangement joins TRBV25-1 to TRBJ2-2; TRBD1 matches at 8 bases. Germline V gene lookup returns CDR1 MGHDK and CDR2 SYGVNS. The CDR3 has 14 residues. With V trimmed by 9 bases and J by 2 bases, 5 bases remained unmatched. The CDR3: CASLGQGNTGELFF. Written as DNA, the CDR3 is TGTGCCAGTCTAGGACAGGGTAACACCGGGGAGCTGTTTTTT.

V usage is TRBV7-2 and J usage is TRBJ2-7; no clear D. There are 13 residues in the CDR3. CDR1 and CDR2 from the germline V gene are SGHTA and FQGNSA. V gave up 0 bases and J gave up 4 bases, with 7 bases separating them. DNA of the CDR3: TGTGCCAGCAGCTTAGCCAATTGGTACGAGCAGTACTTC. This codes for CASSLANWYEQYF. The full variable domain, rest sourced from reference TRBV7-2 and TRBJ2-7, is GAGVSQSPSNKVTEKGKDVELRCDPISGHTALYWYRQSLGQGLEFLIYFQGNSAPDKSGLPSDRFSAERTGGSVSTLTIQRTQQEDSAVYLCASSLANWYEQYFGPGTRLTVT.

The J gene is TRBJ2-2, the V gene TRBV5-4; D may correspond to TRBD1 or TRBD2 (5 bases each). The CDR3 contains 15 residues. Trimming took 6 bases from V and 0 from J, leaving 12 bases between them. In germline, CDR1 is SGHNT, CDR2 YYREEE (reference sequence). This chain's CDR3 is CASTSGPSNTGELFF. The CDR3 region has the DNA TGTGCCAGCACCTCGGGACCGTCGAACACCGGGGAGCTGTTTTTT.

This clone appeared a single time. V gene TRBV6-5 combines with J gene TRBJ1-1, with 8 nucleotides matching TRBD1. The CDR3 sequence is 15 residues long. The germline V gene encodes CDR1 MNHEY and CDR2 SVGAGI. J gave up 1 base and V 5 bases, and 6 bases lay outside the gene matches. This chain's CDR3 is CASSITGGGNTEAFF. CDR3 nucleotide sequence: TGTGCCAGCAGTATCACAGGGGGTGGGAACACTGAAGCTTTCTTT.

The CDR3 protein is CASSYGESSYNEQFF. Here the CDR3 DNA reads TGTGCCAGCAGTTACGGGGAGAGCTCCTACAATGAGCAGTTCTTC. The rearrangement links TRBV6-5 to TRBJ2-1, with a tentative D call TRBD2 (5 bases). This CDR3 has 15 amino acids. The germline gives CDR1 MNHEY, CDR2 SVGAGI. V was clipped by 2 bases and J by 0 bases, with 8 bases between them.

V gene TRBV6-1 combines with J gene TRBJ1-1; D gene uncertain. Trimming took 1 base from V and 2 from J, leaving 11 bases between them. The CDR3 runs 15 residues. Germline V CDR1 and CDR2: MNHNS, SASEGT. CDR3: CASSEGGNINTEAFF. DNA for the CDR3: TGTGCCAGCAGTGAAGGTGGGAACATAAACACTGAAGCTTTCTTT.

The J gene is TRBJ2-7, the V gene TRBV2, with TRBD2 as a possible D gene (5 bases). This CDR3 region has 19 residues. V was cut by 0 bases and J by 1 base, with 22 bases left in between. The germline CDR1 and CDR2 sequences are SNHLY and FYNNEI. The CDR3 sequence: CASSEARVRTYKRSYEQYF. CDR3 coding DNA: TGTGCCAGCAGTGAAGCGCGGGTTAGGACTTATAAGAGGTCCTACGAGCAGTACTTC.

This chain uses TRBV7-8 with TRBJ2-2; no definite D call. In germline, CDR1 is SGHVS, CDR2 FQNEAQ. This CDR3 contains 15 residues. The germline V and J ends were trimmed by 1 base and 3 bases, with 9 bases remaining between them. The DNA of the CDR3 is TGTGCCAGCAGCTTAGGGTCTGGTCACACCGGGGAGCTGTTTTTT. Translation: CASSLGSGHTGELFF.

The V gene is TRBV27, the J gene TRBJ2-5; D not resolved. The CDR3 is made up of 14 amino acids. Germline loops: CDR1 MNHEY, CDR2 SMNVEV (reference sequence). V was clipped by 6 bases and J by 3 bases, with 14 bases between them. In DNA form, the CDR3 reads TGTGCCAGCAGCTTGTTTGCGTCAGAAGAGACCCAGTACTTC. Translating gives CASSLFASEETQYF.

The chain uses TRBV6-1 and TRBJ1-2; TRBD1 matches at 8 bases. The CDR3 is 16 residues long. V shed 1 base, J shed 4 bases, and the junction held 8 bases outside the gene matches. The germline V gene has CDR1 MNHNS and CDR2 SASEGT. The CDR3 region has the DNA TGTGCCAGCAGTGAAGAGATGTGGGACAGGCCCTATGGCTACACCTTC. This codes for CASSEEMWDRPYGYTF.

The V gene is TRBV4-1, the J gene TRBJ2-6, with D hard to call. Germline CDR1 is MGHRA and CDR2 is YSYEKL. The ends were cut back, 7 bases at V and 2 bases at J, with 6 bases in the middle. CDR3 size: 13 residues. CDR3 coding DNA: TGCGCCAGCACCCGTCCTGGGGCCAACGTCCTGACTTTC. It is translated as CASTRPGANVLTF.

In this sample, this clone turned up once. V gene TRBV11-2 combines with J gene TRBJ2-7; weak D call: TRBD2 (5 bases). Deletions cut 5 bases from V and 5 bases from J, with 19 bases between. Germline CDR1 and CDR2: SGHAT and FQNNGV. The CDR3 contains 15 residues. The CDR3 loop reads CASSPGLGQANEQYF. The CDR3 DNA follows: TGTGCCAGCAGCCCCGGACTCGGCCAGGCCAACGAGCAGTACTTC.

This chain connects TRBV4-1 to TRBJ1-1, with D hard to call. Trimming removed 2 bases at V and 2 bases at J, with 9 bases between. The CDR3 is 14 residues long. Germline CDR1 is MGHRA and CDR2 is YSYEKL. The CDR3 spells CASSQSGHNTEAFF. The DNA for the CDR3 is TGCGCCAGCAGCCAAAGTGGGCATAACACTGAAGCTTTCTTT.

This chain uses TRBV5-1 with TRBJ2-7; 12 bases are shared with TRBD1. This CDR3 spans 13 amino acids. J was trimmed by 5 bases and V by 4 bases; bases with no gene match: 1. Germline V CDR1 and CDR2: SGHRS, YFSETQ. This CDR3 reads CASSGDRGHEQYF. The DNA for the CDR3 is TGCGCCAGCAGCGGGGACAGGGGGCACGAGCAGTACTTC.

This chain links TRBV4-3 with TRBJ2-1, with 12 nucleotides matching TRBD2. Unmatched junction bases numbered 1, after V lost 1 base and J lost 9 bases. This CDR3 has 14 amino acids. Germline V gene data show CDR1 as LGHNA and CDR2 as YSLEER. The CDR3 nucleotides are TGCGCCAGCAGCCAAGGACTAGCGGGAGCTGAGCAGTTCTTC. It yields the protein CASSQGLAGAEQFF.

The chain couples TRBV4-3 to TRBJ2-1; D is possibly TRBD1 or TRBD2 (5 bases each). Germline lookup yields CDR1 LGHNA and CDR2 YSLEER. Trimming took off 0 bases at V and 4 bases at J, with 7 bases between the two ends. The CDR3 runs to 14 residues. The CDR3 protein is CASSQDWGYNEQFF. CDR3 nucleotide sequence: TGCGCCAGCAGCCAAGATTGGGGGTACAATGAGCAGTTCTTC.

This clone was detected only a few times. The V gene is TRBV27, the J gene TRBJ2-1; 10 bases line up with TRBD2. There are 19 residues in the CDR3. Per the germline V gene, CDR1 is MNHEY and CDR2 is SMNVEV (reference sequence). V shed 2 bases, J shed 0 bases, and the junction held 10 bases outside the gene matches. The CDR3 DNA is TGTGCCAGCAGTTTAGATTTAGCGGGAGGAGGTCGCTCCTACAATGAGCAGTTCTTC. It is translated as CASSLDLAGGGRSYNEQFF.

The CDR3: CASKDTKLFF. The CDR3 DNA is TGTGCCAGCAAAGACACGAAACTGTTTTTT. This chain links TRBV6-7 with TRBJ1-4, with no clear D. TRBV6-7 is sorted into the ORF group, with uncertain function. The CDR3 loop spans 10 amino acids. Trimming pared 7 bases from V and 11 bases from J, leaving 8 bases between.

The rearrangement uses TRBV7-9 and TRBJ1-2, with TRBD1 matching 9 bases. The CDR3 loop spans 13 amino acids. V trimming: 5 bases; J trimming: 9 bases; junction bases outside the gene matches: 7. Germline CDR1 is SEHNR and CDR2 is FQNEAQ (reference sequence). CDR3 region: CASSEGQGKSYTF. The DNA of the CDR3 is TGTGCCAGCAGCGAGGGACAGGGTAAAAGCTACACCTTC.

V is TRBV12-2 and J is TRBJ2-4; the D segment call TRBD2 is taken from the table without a DNA check. TRBV12-2 is a listed pseudogene. This CDR3 is built from 14 residues. This CDR3 reads CASRPTSDKNIQYF. In DNA form, the CDR3 reads TGTGCAAGTCGCCCCACTAGCGATAAAAACATTCAGTACTTC.